The clone carrying this T cell receptor (beta chain) has more than one count but fewer than ten. The data are from a study of blood T cell repertoires in COVID-19. On the study more broadly: The United States, Italy and Spain were the sources of the acute and convalescent COVID-19 samples. The analysed material was cDNA or gDNA that came from T cells, B-cell-depleted T cells, or PBMCs.

Source study methods: Using reference gene primer amplification, nucleated cell counts were estimated. Clones were read by immunoSEQ multiplex PCR, and TCRdb kept only the in-frame ones, dropping some. For V, J and clone size, that table is used; D and trimming come from the DNA. The data hold 150,000 or so clones, with around 89% observed a single time. This CDR3 is built from 13 residues. V gave up 3 bases and J gave up 8 bases, with 8 bases separating them. Source material: peripheral blood. J is TRBJ1-6 and V is TRBV12-3 or TRBV12-4; D is uncertain. The receptor was derived from a man in his 60s with acute or convalescent COVID-19. The CDR3 region has the DNA TGTGCCAGCAGTTTGCAGGTGGATTCACCCCTCCACTTT. Translated, it gives CASSLQVDSPLHF.